This is a list of T cell receptor beta chains from one sample in a study of cytomegalovirus exposure and HLA in healthy donors. The method was immunoSEQ multiplex PCR; TCRdb's version includes in-frame clones alone and lacks a portion of them. This table has about 130,000 clones, approximately 89% appearing once. The sample was PBMCs. The receptors were sampled from a woman in her twenties or thirties in good health and CMV-seropositive. CDR3s include the opening cysteine and the closing phenylalanine or tryptophan. Each record gives: J gene, V gene, CDR3 protein.

TRBJ2-3,TRBV19,CASSTPGLTTDTQYF
TRBJ2-5,TRBV4-1,CASSPRTSGSETQYF
TRBJ2-7,TRBV2,CASSVGTYEQYF
TRBJ2-7,TRBV18,CASSPGQASYEQYF
TRBJ2-1,TRBV6-4,CASSDSGLQFF
TRBJ1-1,TRBV18,CASSPLAGAQGWAFF
TRBJ2-3,TRBV27,CASSRTGTTNTQYF
TRBJ1-1,TRBV9,CASSPTQGNTEAFF
TRBJ1-2,TRBV28,CASSSLGQGSNYGYTF
TRBJ2-7,TRBV5-6,CASSSSRQGALSEQYF
TRBJ1-2,TRBV18,CASSPDRGDYGYTF
TRBJ2-1,TRBV7-3,CASSLLAGNEQFF
TRBJ2-1,TRBV13,CASSPSRAGGRYNEQFF
TRBJ1-6,TRBV4-1,CASSQTPGQGNSPLHF
TRBJ2-5,TRBV29-1,CSVFGQDQYF
TRBJ2-5,TRBV5-4,CASSNTGGQETQYF
TRBJ1-4,TRBV15,CATSSPSPTGEGEKLFF
TRBJ2-1,TRBV6-6,CASTTGLAGNEQFF
TRBJ2-7,TRBV6-5,CASTLTRQGAYEQYF
TRBJ2-3,TRBV5-1,CASSPLPRDRVTDTQYF
TRBJ1-2,TRBV5-1,CASSFPDSIGGYTF
TRBJ1-1,TRBV2,CASSITVNTEAFF
TRBJ2-1,TRBV11-2,CASMGTVYNEQFF
TRBJ1-1,TRBV7-6,CASSSQGSTEAFF
TRBJ1-2,TRBV28,CASSLGQGDFYGYTF
TRBJ2-1,TRBV4-2,CASSQGLVNEQFF
TRBJ2-7,TRBV7-3,CASSLRPSLLYEQYF
TRBJ1-2,TRBV27,CASSLRTGGGYTF
TRBJ1-5,TRBV6-1,CASTMVGADQPQHF
TRBJ2-2,TRBV4-2,CASSQDGRGANTGELFF
TRBJ2-7,TRBV27,CASSYLAGGTSYEQYF
TRBJ2-7,TRBV13,CASSPSYGTGFEQYF
TRBJ2-3,TRBV2,CASSFLSGGTDTQYF
TRBJ2-7,TRBV29-1,CSVSAGAYEQYF
TRBJ2-1,TRBV7-9,CASSPPRRFGNEQFF
TRBJ2-1,TRBV11-2,CASSLSGPNNEQFF
TRBJ1-1,TRBV7-3,CASSYGGGTEAFF
TRBJ1-4,TRBV7-9,CASSFGQGGEKLFF
TRBJ2-3,TRBV10-3,CAISLQGATDTQYF
TRBJ2-1,TRBV10-3,CAISESLAGVNEQFF
TRBJ1-1,TRBV6-5,CASRIRGLNTEAFF
TRBJ2-7,TRBV7-9,CASSQDSPSYEQYF
TRBJ2-7,TRBV7-3,CASSVGQGMYEQYF
TRBJ1-6,TRBV6-5,CASRDGENSPLHF
TRBJ1-2,TRBV28,CASSPRDSASLNYGYTF
TRBJ2-1,TRBV27,CASSLSIRGNEQFF
TRBJ1-4,TRBV28,CASSPAVRRSEKLFF
TRBJ1-2,TRBV20-1,CSAQANYGYTF
TRBJ2-1,TRBV5-1,CASGSGDYNEQFF
TRBJ1-1,TRBV30,CAWSSTGATEAFF
TRBJ1-5,TRBV6-1,CASSDAGRWGPQHF